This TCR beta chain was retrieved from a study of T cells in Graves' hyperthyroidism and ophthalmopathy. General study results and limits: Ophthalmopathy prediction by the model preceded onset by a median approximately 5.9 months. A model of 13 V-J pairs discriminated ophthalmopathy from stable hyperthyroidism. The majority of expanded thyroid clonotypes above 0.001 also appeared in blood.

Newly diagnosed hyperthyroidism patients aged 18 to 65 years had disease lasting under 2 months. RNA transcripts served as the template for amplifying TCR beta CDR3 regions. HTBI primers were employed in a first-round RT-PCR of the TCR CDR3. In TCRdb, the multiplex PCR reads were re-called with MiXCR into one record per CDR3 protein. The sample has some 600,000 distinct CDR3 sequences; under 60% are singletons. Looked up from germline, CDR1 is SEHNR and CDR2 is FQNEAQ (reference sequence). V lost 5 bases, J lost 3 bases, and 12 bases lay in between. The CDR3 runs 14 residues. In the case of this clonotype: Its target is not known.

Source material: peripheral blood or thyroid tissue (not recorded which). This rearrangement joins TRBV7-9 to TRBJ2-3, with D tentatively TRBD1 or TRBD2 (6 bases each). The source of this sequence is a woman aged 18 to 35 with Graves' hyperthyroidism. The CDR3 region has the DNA TGTGCCAGCAGCCCACGGAGGGGGACAGATACGCAGTATTTT. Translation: CASSPRRGTDTQYF.